These 6 T cell receptor beta chains share one sample of origin, sequenced in a study of T cell repertoires in cytomegalovirus infection. Their specific antigens are unknown. Via MiXCR, TCRdb re-called the reads, giving one row per CDR3 protein. The sample has 700,000 to 900,000 distinct CDR3 sequences, 25% to 30% seen once. The specimen was cultured CD8+ T cells from PBMCs, collected from culture after CMV antigen stimulation. Receptor source: a human donor in good health (CMV status not recorded). Some clones in this sample may be carry-over from other donors' samples.

This chain uses TRBV6-2 or TRBV6-3 with TRBJ2-3; 12 bases fit TRBD2. Germline V gives CDR1 MNHEY, CDR2 SVGEGT. V dropped 4 bases and J dropped 2; count of bases not matched to a gene: 7. This CDR3 is 17 amino acids long. The CDR3 spells CASSSPLAGGYTDTQYF. CDR3 nucleotides: TGTGCCAGCAGTTCCCCCCTAGCGGGGGGGTACACAGATACGCAGTATTTT.

This clonotype has just a few counts. The CDR3 region is CATGQEYSNQPQHF. The CDR3 nucleotides are TGTGCCACCGGACAGGAATATAGCAATCAGCCCCAGCATTTT. The J gene is TRBJ1-5, the V gene TRBV24-1, with 7 bases lining up with TRBD1. The CDR3 runs 14 residues. The germline V gene has CDR1 KGHDR and CDR2 SFDVKD. The ends lost 9 bases at V and 0 bases at J; junction bases unmatched: 4.

The count of this clonotype is one. V gene TRBV5-1 combines with J gene TRBJ1-1; perhaps TRBD1 as D (5 bases). The CDR3 loop spans 15 amino acids. Per germline, CDR1 SGHRS and CDR2 YFSETQ. V gave up 4 bases and J gave up 1 base, with 14 bases separating them. The CDR3: CASSPVGVGNTEAFF. CDR3 DNA sequence: TGCGCCAGCAGCCCGGTGGGGGTTGGGAACACTGAAGCTTTCTTT.

This clonotype was seen more than once but under ten times. The chain has TRBV2 and TRBJ2-1; 11 positions agree with TRBD2. V lost 1 base, J lost 2 bases, and 1 base stayed unmatched. The germline V gene has CDR1 SNHLY and CDR2 FYNNEI. The CDR3 has 16 amino acids. The CDR3 DNA follows: TGTGCCAGCAGTGAAGGACTAGCGGGGCCCTACAATGAGCAGTTCTTC. It yields the protein CASSEGLAGPYNEQFF.

The chain combines TRBV6-5 with TRBJ1-2; 9 positions agree with TRBD1. Germline lookup yields CDR1 MNHEY and CDR2 SVGAGI. This CDR3 has 15 residues. V shed 8 bases, J shed 4 bases, and the junction held 11 bases outside the gene matches. The CDR3 region is CASSPHRTGAYGYTF. CDR3 nucleotides: TGTGCCAGCTCCCCCCACAGGACAGGGGCCTATGGCTACACCTTC.

As concerns this clonotype: A much larger clone lies one base from this, so it may be a read error. This chain uses TRBV7-2 with TRBJ2-7; D remains unclear. The CDR3 is 15 amino acids. Looked up from germline, CDR1 is SGHTA and CDR2 is FQGNSA. The V gene lost 1 base and the J gene lost 3 bases, with 13 bases spanning the gap. CDR3 nucleotide sequence: TGTGCCAGCAGCTTAGGATTGGGCACTTTCTACGAGCAGTACTTC. Translation gives CASSLGLGTFYEQYF.